This is a list of T cell receptor beta chains from one sample in a study of response to subunit inactivated influenza vaccine. TCRdb ran MiXCR on the RT-PCR reads and lists one entry per CDR3 protein. This table holds 750,000 to 850,000 distinct CDR3 sequences, approximately 18% found once. The specimen comprised PBMCs from blood, sampled about 5 days after vaccination. These receptors were obtained from a man aged 50 or older who received an inactivated influenza vaccine. The CDR3 runs from the conserved cysteine through the conserved F or W. Each record gives: D gene, J gene, clone size, V gene, CDR3 DNA, CDR3 protein. A D gene is named only where the DNA matches it firmly. Only part of the rows carry a size: once, few, many, or a class if the clone is expanded.

>-|TRBJ2-7|-|TRBV6-1
TGTGCCAGCAGTGAAGCGCCAGGGGGAGGCTACGAGCAGTACTTC
CASSEAPGGGYEQYF
>-|TRBJ1-5|few|TRBV12-3/TRBV12-4
TGTGCCAGCAGTGCCTGGGACTCGTATTATAGCAATCAGCCCCAGCATTTT
CASSAWDSYYSNQPQHF
>TRBD1|TRBJ2-7|few|TRBV5-1
TGCGCCAGCAGCGGGGACAGGGGGGGATCAACTAACTACGAGCAGTACTTC
CASSGDRGGSTNYEQYF
>TRBD2|TRBJ2-1|many|TRBV7-2
TGTGCCAGCAGCTCCCTCGCGGGACTAGAGCAGTTCTTC
CASSSLAGLEQFF
>TRBD2|TRBJ2-1|-|TRBV7-9
TGTGCCAGCAGCTTAGCCGGGACTAGCAAGTTCTTC
CASSLAGTSKFF
>-|TRBJ1-6|few|TRBV5-6
TGTGCCAGCAGCTTGGAACGGGGCTCCTATAATTCACCCCTCCACTTT
CASSLERGSYNSPLHF
>TRBD2|TRBJ2-3|-|TRBV20-1
TGCAGTGCTAGAGACCTACTAGCGGGAGCAGATACGCAGTATTTT
CSARDLLAGADTQYF
>-|TRBJ1-4|few|TRBV28
TGTGCCGGGGGACGGTCCTTTAATGAAAAACTGTTTTTT
CAGGRSFNEKLFF
>-|TRBJ1-2|-|TRBV6-1
TGTGCCAGCAGGGTTATCGGCTATGGCTACACCTTC
CASRVIGYGYTF
>-|TRBJ2-1|many|TRBV29-1
TGCAGCGTTCCCAAACCGGGACACTTCTACAATGAGCAGTTCTTC
CSVPKPGHFYNEQFF
>TRBD1|TRBJ2-2|few|TRBV6-1
TGTGCCATCGCTCGGACAGGGGTGGCCGGGGAGCTGTTTTTT
CAIARTGVAGELFF
>TRBD1|TRBJ1-5|-|TRBV12-3/TRBV12-4
TGTGCCAGCAGTTTGGGGACAGGGCATTATCAGCCCCAGCATTTT
CASSLGTGHYQPQHF
>TRBD2|TRBJ2-5|few|TRBV7-2
TGTGCCAGCAGCTTGATTAGCGGGAGTGGGGAGACCCAGTACTTC
CASSLISGSGETQYF
>TRBD2|TRBJ2-5|-|TRBV4-1
TGCGCCAGCAGCGGGCGGGGACTAGCCGGAGAGACCCAGTACTTC
CASSGRGLAGETQYF
>-|TRBJ2-4|-|TRBV28
TGTGCCAGCAGACGAGGCCCCCGGGACTTCGTGAACATTCAGTACTTC
CASRRGPRDFVNIQYF
>-|TRBJ2-1|-|TRBV24-1
TGTGCCACCAGTGATTTGCTCAGAAACAATGAGCAGTTCTTC
CATSDLLRNNEQFF
>-|TRBJ2-5|few|TRBV18
TGTGCCAGCTCACCACCGTTGGGGGAGACCCAGTACTTC
CASSPPLGETQYF
>-|TRBJ2-7|few|TRBV7-9
TGTGCCAGCAGCCAGGGGCCGGCTGGCTACCAAGTCTACGAGCAGTACTTC
CASSQGPAGYQVYEQYF
>-|TRBJ2-2|-|TRBV2
TGTGCCAGCAGACCGGGACATAACACCGGGGAGCTGTTTTTT
CASRPGHNTGELFF
>TRBD1|TRBJ2-7|few|TRBV12-3/TRBV12-4
TGTGCCAGCAGTGGGACAGCCTCCTACGAGCAGTACTTC
CASSGTASYEQYF
>TRBD2|TRBJ2-2|-|TRBV3-1
TGTGCCAGCAGCAGGACTAGCGGGTTCGCGAACACCGGGGAGCTGTTTTTT
CASSRTSGFANTGELFF
>-|TRBJ2-7|-|TRBV5-5
TGTGCCAGCAGCTGGGGCGTCGCCGAGCAGTACTTC
CASSWGVAEQYF
>TRBD2|TRBJ2-7|many|TRBV7-2
TGTGCCAGCAGCTCAACTAGCGGGTACTCCTACGAGCAGTACTTC
CASSSTSGYSYEQYF
>TRBD1|TRBJ2-7|few|TRBV12-3/TRBV12-4
TGTGCCAGCAGAGAGACAGGGACCTACGAGCAGTACTTC
CASRETGTYEQYF
>-|TRBJ2-3|-|TRBV29-1
TGCAGCGTTGTTCGACGGGAAGAGCAGTATTTT
CSVVRREEQYF
>TRBD1|TRBJ1-4|-|TRBV29-1
TGCAGCGCCCAACAGGGGACTAATGAAAAACTGTTTTTT
CSAQQGTNEKLFF
>-|TRBJ1-5|few|TRBV12-5
TGTGCTAGTGGTTTGGACAATCAGCCCCAGCATTTT
CASGLDNQPQHF
>TRBD2|TRBJ2-1|few|TRBV18
TGTGCCAGCTCACCGAACACTCCAAATAGCGGGAGGGCCCATGACTACAATGAGCAGTTCTTC
CASSPNTPNSGRAHDYNEQFF
>TRBD1|TRBJ2-1|many|TRBV12-3/TRBV12-4
TGTGCCAGCACCAATAGACAGGGGGCGCGGAACAATGAGCAGTTCTTC
CASTNRQGARNNEQFF
>-|TRBJ2-1|few|TRBV7-2
TGTGCCAGCAGCTTAGCGGTGGTAGTCGTTGAGCAGTTCTTC
CASSLAVVVVEQFF
>TRBD1|TRBJ1-2|-|TRBV28
TGTGCCAGCAGTACGACAGGGAGCGGTCCTGGCTACACCTTC
CASSTTGSGPGYTF
>TRBD1|TRBJ1-5|-|TRBV6-1
TGTGCCAGCAGTGAACGGGACAGTGTGCAGCCCCAGCATTTT
CASSERDSVQPQHF
>-|TRBJ2-5|many|TRBV29-1
TGCAGCGTTGAAGGACAGGACCCCCAAGAGACCCAGTACTTC
CSVEGQDPQETQYF
>-|TRBJ1-1|few|TRBV12-3/TRBV12-4
TGTGCCAGCAACCGAGGACGGGACACTGAAGCTTTCTTT
CASNRGRDTEAFF
>-|TRBJ2-7|many|TRBV20-1
TGCAGTGCTAGAGGGAACTGGGAGCAGTACTTC
CSARGNWEQYF
>-|TRBJ2-1|many|TRBV12-3/TRBV12-4
TGTGCCAGCAGTTTTAAGGAGGGTAAGAGTGAGCAGTTCTTC
CASSFKEGKSEQFF
>-|TRBJ1-3|-|TRBV12-3/TRBV12-4
TGTGCCAGCAGTGGTCTGGGGGGTACTGGAAACACCATATATTTT
CASSGLGGTGNTIYF
>-|TRBJ1-1|many|TRBV11-2
TGTGCCAGCAGCCGCCGAATCACGGGGGCAGGGACTATGAACACTGAAGCTTTCTTT
CASSRRITGAGTMNTEAFF
>TRBD1|TRBJ2-7|-|TRBV28
TGTGCCAGCAGTTCACCGGGACAGGGGTCGGGCGAGCAGTACTTC
CASSSPGQGSGEQYF
>-|TRBJ1-5|-|TRBV28
TGTGCCAGCAGGACCATTCAGGGGAGCAATCAGCCCCAGCATTTT
CASRTIQGSNQPQHF
>TRBD1|TRBJ2-1|few|TRBV20-1
TGCAGTGCTAGAGATCTGCGGGACAGGGAACACAATGAGCAGTTCTTC
CSARDLRDREHNEQFF
>-|TRBJ1-6|-|TRBV27
TGTGCCAGCAGTTTTGACCGAATGTCTTCACCCCTCCACTTT
CASSFDRMSSPLHF
>-|TRBJ1-5|-|TRBV5-1
TGCGCCAGCAGCTTGGAAAGCGTGAGAAATCAGCCCCAGCATTTT
CASSLESVRNQPQHF
>-|TRBJ2-3|-|TRBV24-1
TGTGCCACCAGTGATTTTTCCCCCGGGACGACAGATACGCAGTATTTT
CATSDFSPGTTDTQYF